This record covers a single TCR beta chain. Clones were read by immunoSEQ multiplex PCR, and TCRdb kept only the in-frame ones, dropping some. The profile covers a few hundred thousand clones, with around 82% appearing a single time and approximately 9% taken by the ten largest. The length of the CDR3 is 16 residues. The ends lost 3 bases at V and 6 bases at J; junction bases unmatched: 11. Germline loops: CDR1 LNHNV, CDR2 YYDKDF (reference sequence). The data derive from a study of blood T cell repertoires in COVID-19. Sequencing was carried out using peripheral blood. V gene TRBV15 combines with J gene TRBJ1-5; 7 nucleotides align to TRBD1. This receptor was obtained from a human donor in a cohort sampled during active COVID-19. CDR3 nucleotides: TGTGCCACCAGCAGTTTCAGGGGGGTGGTCGGTCAGCCCCAGCATTTT. Its protein is CATSSFRGVVGQPQHF.